This T cell receptor beta chain was captured by sequencing in a study of CD8 T cells in ankylosing spondylitis. Study-level points and caveats: A subset of motif variants has previously been described in the synovial fluid and blood of reactive arthritis. Researchers report that disease-linked clones proved CD8+ and relatively rare in peripheral blood. Within ankylosing spondylitis blood, a TCR beta motif made up of eight or nine highly homologous variants appeared to be characteristic.

The CDR3 extends over 14 amino acids. The ends were cut back, 4 bases at V and 7 bases at J, with 13 bases in the middle. Germline V gene data show CDR1 as LGHDT and CDR2 as YNNKEL (reference sequence). TCRdb ran MiXCR on the 5' RACE reads and lists one entry per CDR3 protein. The data contain 300,000 to 350,000 distinct CDR3 sequences, about 15% of them singletons. This clonotype was seen more than once but under ten times. What it recognizes is unknown. This clonotype was obtained from a male donor with ankylosing spondylitis or in good health (not recorded which). Specimen: blood, either unsorted or a sorted T cell fraction (not recorded which). This sequence joins TRBV3-1 and TRBJ1-4, with unresolved D. This CDR3 reads CASSRLEESEKLFF. The CDR3 DNA reads as TGTGCCAGCAGCCGACTTGAGGAGAGTGAAAAACTGTTTTTT.